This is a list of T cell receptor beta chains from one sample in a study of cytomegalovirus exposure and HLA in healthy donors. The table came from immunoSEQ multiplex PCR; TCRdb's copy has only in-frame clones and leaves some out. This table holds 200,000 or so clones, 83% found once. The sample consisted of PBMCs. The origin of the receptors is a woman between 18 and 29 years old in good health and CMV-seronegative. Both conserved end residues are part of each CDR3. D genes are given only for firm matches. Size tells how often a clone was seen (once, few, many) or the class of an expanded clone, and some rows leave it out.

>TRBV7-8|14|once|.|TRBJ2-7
CASTSGRVSYEQYF
TGTGCCAGCACCTCGGGCAGGGTATCCTACGAGCAGTACTTC
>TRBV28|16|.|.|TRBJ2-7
CASSLGGWRGSYEQYF
TGTGCCAGCAGTTTAGGTGGGTGGCGGGGTAGCTACGAGCAGTACTTC
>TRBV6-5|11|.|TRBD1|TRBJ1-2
CASSHYGQGFF
TGTGCCAGCAGTCACTACGGACAGGGCTTCTTC
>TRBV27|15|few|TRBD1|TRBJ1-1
CASSQTGGRNTEAFF
TGTGCCAGCAGTCAGACAGGGGGTAGGAACACTGAAGCTTTCTTT
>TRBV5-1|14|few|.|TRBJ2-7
CASSRDSGDYEQYF
TGCGCCAGCAGCCGGGACTCGGGAGACTACGAGCAGTACTTC
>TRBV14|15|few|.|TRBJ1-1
CASSFSGGPRHGAFF
TGTGCCAGCAGCTTCAGTGGGGGCCCTCGTCATGGAGCTTTCTTT
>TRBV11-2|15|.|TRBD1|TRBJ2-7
CASSQGAGSPYEQYF
TGTGCCAGCAGCCAGGGGGCAGGGAGCCCATACGAGCAGTACTTC
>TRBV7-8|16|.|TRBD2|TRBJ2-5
CASSFGGGTLQETQYF
TGTGCCAGCAGCTTCGGGGGAGGGACCCTACAAGAGACCCAGTACTTC
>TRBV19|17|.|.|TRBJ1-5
CASSIDLRTVANQPQHF
TGTGCCAGTAGTATAGATCTAAGGACAGTGGCAAATCAGCCCCAGCATTTT
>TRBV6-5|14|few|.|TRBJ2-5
CASSYSGAGETQYF
TGTGCCAGCAGTTACTCCGGCGCGGGGGAGACCCAGTACTTC
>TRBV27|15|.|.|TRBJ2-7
CASSSQRDPPYEQYF
TGTGCCAGCAGTTCCCAGAGGGATCCTCCCTACGAGCAGTACTTC
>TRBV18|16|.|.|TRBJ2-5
CASSTRGTPYKETQYF
TGTGCCAGCTCCACCCGCGGGACACCTTACAAAGAGACCCAGTACTTC
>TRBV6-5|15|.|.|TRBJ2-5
CATLGASGDQETQYF
TGTGCCACCCTGGGGGCGAGCGGAGACCAAGAGACCCAGTACTTC
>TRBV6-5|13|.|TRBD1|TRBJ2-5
CAVGTGVQETQYF
TGTGCCGTAGGGACAGGAGTTCAAGAGACCCAGTACTTC
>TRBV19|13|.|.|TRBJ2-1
CASSAGRANEQFF
TGTGCCAGTAGTGCGGGCAGGGCTAATGAGCAGTTCTTC
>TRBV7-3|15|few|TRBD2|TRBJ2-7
CASSPRTSGSYEQYF
TGTGCCAGCAGCCCCAGGACTAGCGGGTCCTACGAGCAGTACTTC
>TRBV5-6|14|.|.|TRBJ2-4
CASSLVGLKNIQYF
TGTGCCAGCAGCTTGGTTGGGCTTAAAAACATTCAGTACTTC
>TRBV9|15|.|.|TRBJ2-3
CASSVGWGVADTQYF
TGTGCCAGCAGCGTAGGGTGGGGTGTGGCAGATACGCAGTATTTT
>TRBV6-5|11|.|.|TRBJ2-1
CASSEGYEQFF
TGTGCCAGCAGTGAAGGCTATGAGCAGTTCTTC
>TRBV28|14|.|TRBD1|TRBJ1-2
CASRRGQAFYGYTF
TGTGCCAGCAGACGGGGACAGGCCTTCTATGGCTACACCTTC